A selection of T cell receptor beta chains follows, all from one sample in a study of blood T cell repertoires in COVID-19. Sequencing was performed with immunoSEQ multiplex PCR; in TCRdb, only in-frame clones are kept and a portion is missing. The table includes roughly 150,000 clones, approximately 80% detected once. The sequenced material came from PBMCs or T cells enriched from blood (not recorded which). These receptors all come from a man between 65 and 79 years old who had been exposed to COVID-19. Both conserved end residues are part of each CDR3. The D gene is left open where the match is weak. Clone size is shown for a subset of rows, as once, few, many or a class of expanded clone.

j_gene,len,v_gene,abundance,d_gene,CDR3nt,CDR3aa
TRBJ2-7,15,TRBV5-4,NA,NA,TGTGCCAGCAGCTCGAGCAGGGGCCCTCGAATAGAGCAGTACTTC,CASSSSRGPRIEQYF
TRBJ2-3,13,TRBV28,NA,NA,TGTGCCAGCATGGGCACAAGCACAGATACGCAGTATTTT,CASMGTSTDTQYF
TRBJ1-1,15,TRBV7-9,NA,NA,TGTGCCAGCAGCTTCTCCGGACAGCTGAACACTGAAGCTTTCTTT,CASSFSGQLNTEAFF
TRBJ1-4,16,TRBV6-9,NA,NA,TGTGCCAGCCCTGATAAATGGACTTCACCTCCGGAAAAACTGTTTTTT,CASPDKWTSPPEKLFF
TRBJ1-6,14,TRBV5-6,NA,NA,TGTGCCAGCAGCTGGTACGGAGGTGGATCACCCCTCCACTTT,CASSWYGGGSPLHF
TRBJ2-3,14,TRBV24-1,NA,TRBD2,TGTGCCACCAGTGATACTAGCGTCGTAGATACGCAGTATTTT,CATSDTSVVDTQYF
TRBJ2-7,13,TRBV5-1,once,NA,TGCGCCAGCAGCGCCGACAGCACCTACGAGCAGTACTTC,CASSADSTYEQYF
TRBJ2-3,15,TRBV20-1,NA,TRBD2,TGCAGTGCTAGTGTTCTAGCGGGGCCCACAGATACGCAGTATTTT,CSASVLAGPTDTQYF
TRBJ2-7,16,TRBV13,NA,TRBD2,TGTGCCAGCAGCTGGGGACTAGCGGGAGAGACCTACGAGCAGTACTTC,CASSWGLAGETYEQYF
TRBJ1-5,16,TRBV2,many,TRBD1,TGTGCCAGCAAGGGGACAGGGGGTTCTTCCTATCAGCCCCAGCATTTT,CASKGTGGSSYQPQHF
TRBJ2-3,19,TRBV5-3,NA,NA,TGTGCCAGAAGCTTGGCGAACCCCGTTAGCGGCGCTAGCACAGATACGCAGTATTTT,CARSLANPVSGASTDTQYF
TRBJ2-7,16,TRBV15,NA,TRBD1,TGTGCCACCAGCAGAGAGGGACAGAGCGTTACTTACGAGCAGTACTTC,CATSREGQSVTYEQYF
TRBJ1-4,15,TRBV3-1/TRBV3-2,NA,NA,TGTGCCAGCGGTCTTTCTTCCTGGGGGGGGGAAAAACTGTTTTTT,CASGLSSWGGEKLFF
TRBJ2-3,15,TRBV24-1,NA,NA,TGTGCCACCAGTGATTTGATTGACTCCACAGATACGCAGTATTTT,CATSDLIDSTDTQYF
TRBJ2-3,13,TRBV11-3,NA,NA,TGTGCCAGCAGCGCGGGTAGCACAGATACGCAGTATTTT,CASSAGSTDTQYF
TRBJ2-7,15,TRBV18,few,TRBD1,TGTGCCAGCTCCCGAGGACAGGGGGCCTACTACGAGCAGTACTTC,CASSRGQGAYYEQYF
TRBJ2-2,15,TRBV29-1,NA,TRBD1,TGCAGCGTTGAAGATAGGGGGCGCGGCACCGGGGAGCTGTTTTTT,CSVEDRGRGTGELFF
TRBJ2-7,13,TRBV18,NA,NA,TGTGCCAGCTCGCCGAGCCCGACCTACGAGCAGTACTTC,CASSPSPTYEQYF
TRBJ1-3,15,TRBV5-1,few,NA,TGCGCCAGCAGCTTGGACAGGGCTTCTGGAAACACCATATATTTT,CASSLDRASGNTIYF
TRBJ1-5,17,TRBV11-2,NA,TRBD1,TGTGCCAGCAGCCCAGGACAGGGGGGGATAGGCAATCAGCCCCAGCATTTT,CASSPGQGGIGNQPQHF
TRBJ1-5,14,TRBV11-2,once,NA,TGTGCCAGCAGCCCACGCGGGGGCAATCAGCCCCAGCATTTT,CASSPRGGNQPQHF
TRBJ1-5,15,TRBV4-3,NA,NA,TGCGCCAGCAGCCAAGATCACAGGGACAATCAGCCCCAGCATTTT,CASSQDHRDNQPQHF
TRBJ2-2,13,TRBV19,once,NA,TGTGCCGTGGGGGGGCCGAACACCGGGGAGCTGTTTTTT,CAVGGPNTGELFF
TRBJ1-2,12,TRBV19,few,NA,TGTGCCAGTATACAGGGTTTCAGCGGCTACACCTTC,CASIQGFSGYTF
TRBJ2-3,13,TRBV27,NA,TRBD2,TGTGCCAGTTCTAGCGGGAGGACAGATACGCAGTATTTT,CASSSGRTDTQYF
TRBJ2-1,14,TRBV6-6,NA,TRBD1,TGTGCCAGCAGTTCCGCGGGACAGGAGAATGAGCAGTTCTTC,CASSSAGQENEQFF
TRBJ1-2,17,TRBV6-4,few,TRBD1,TGTGCCAGCACCGAACCGGGACAGGGGCCCCCTGGCTATGGCTACACCTTC,CASTEPGQGPPGYGYTF
TRBJ1-5,14,TRBV7-9,NA,NA,TGTGCCAGCAGCCCTATGGGCGGCAATCAGCCCCAGCATTTT,CASSPMGGNQPQHF